Reported below is one TCR beta chain. Antigen: not known. This sample is part of a study of T cell repertoires in cytomegalovirus infection. Trimming shortened V by 4 bases and J by 6 bases, and 13 bases separated the two germline ends. CDR1 is SGHVS, CDR2 FQNEAQ, per germline. The CDR3 is made up of 13 amino acids. TCRdb called the reads again in MiXCR, with one record for every CDR3 protein. Of under 7,000 distinct CDR3 sequences listed, approximately 58% are singletons. The receptor comes from a human donor in good health (CMV status not recorded). Some clones in this sample may be carry-over from other donors' samples. This chain joins TRBV7-8 and TRBJ2-7, with D tentatively TRBD1 (6 bases). Sample: PBMCs, sequenced either directly or after in vitro stimulation (not recorded which). This CDR3 is CASSWDTPGEQYF. CDR3 nucleotides: TGTGCCAGCAGCTGGGACACCCCTGGCGAGCAGTACTTC.